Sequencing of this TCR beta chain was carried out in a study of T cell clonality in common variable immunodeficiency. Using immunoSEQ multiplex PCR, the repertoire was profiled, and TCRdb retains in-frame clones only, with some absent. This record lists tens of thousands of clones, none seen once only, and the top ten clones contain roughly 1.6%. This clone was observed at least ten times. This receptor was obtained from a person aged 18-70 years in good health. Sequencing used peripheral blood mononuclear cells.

CDR3 region: CASSLLVKNEQFF. CDR3 bases read: TGTGCCAGCAGTTTATTAGTCAAAAATGAG. The rearrangement joins TRBV12-3 or TRBV12-4 to TRBJ2-1; no reliable D call. The CDR3 extends 3 residues past the end of the read, so its final part is completed from the germline J gene. This CDR3 comprises 13 residues. The ends were cut back, 2 bases at V and 7 bases at J, with 9 bases in the middle.